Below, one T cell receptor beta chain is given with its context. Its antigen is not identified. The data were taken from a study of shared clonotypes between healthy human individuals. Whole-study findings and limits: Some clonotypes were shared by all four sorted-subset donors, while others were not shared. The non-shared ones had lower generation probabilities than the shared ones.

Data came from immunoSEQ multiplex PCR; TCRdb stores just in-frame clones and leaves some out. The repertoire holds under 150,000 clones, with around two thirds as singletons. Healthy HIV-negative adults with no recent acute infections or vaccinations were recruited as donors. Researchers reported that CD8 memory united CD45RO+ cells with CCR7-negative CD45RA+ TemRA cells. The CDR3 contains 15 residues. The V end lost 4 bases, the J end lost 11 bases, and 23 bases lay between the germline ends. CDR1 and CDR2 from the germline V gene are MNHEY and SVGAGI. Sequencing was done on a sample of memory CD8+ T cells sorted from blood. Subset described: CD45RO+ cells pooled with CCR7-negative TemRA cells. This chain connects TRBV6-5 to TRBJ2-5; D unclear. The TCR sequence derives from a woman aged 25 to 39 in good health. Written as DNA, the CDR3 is TGTGCCAGCAGTTTTGACATCCCTTGGGATAACAAGCAGTACTTC. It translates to CASSFDIPWDNKQYF.